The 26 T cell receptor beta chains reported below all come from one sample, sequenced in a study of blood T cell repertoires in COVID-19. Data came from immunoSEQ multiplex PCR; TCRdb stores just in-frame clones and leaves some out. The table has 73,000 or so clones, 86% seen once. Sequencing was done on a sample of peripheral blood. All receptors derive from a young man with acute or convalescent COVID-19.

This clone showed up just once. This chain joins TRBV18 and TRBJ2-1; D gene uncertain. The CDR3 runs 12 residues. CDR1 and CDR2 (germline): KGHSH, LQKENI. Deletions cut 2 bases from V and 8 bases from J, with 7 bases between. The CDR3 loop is CASSPLEYEQFF. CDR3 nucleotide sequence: TGTGCCAGCTCACCATTAGAGTATGAGCAGTTCTTC.

CDR3 bases: TGTGCCAGCAGCTCAAATAGGGGTGATAGAAATGAAAAACTGTTTTTT. Translating it yields CASSSNRGDRNEKLFF. J is TRBJ1-4 and V is TRBV5-6; the D gene is possibly TRBD1 (5 bases). The V end was cut by 3 bases, the J end by 5 bases, with 17 bases between. This CDR3 has 16 amino acids. CDR1 is SGHDT and CDR2 is YYEEEE in the germline V gene.

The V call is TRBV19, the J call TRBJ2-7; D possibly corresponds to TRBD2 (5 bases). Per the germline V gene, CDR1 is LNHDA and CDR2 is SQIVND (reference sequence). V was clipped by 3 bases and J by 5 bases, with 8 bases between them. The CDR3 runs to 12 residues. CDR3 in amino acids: CASSMRVDEQYF. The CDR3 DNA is TGTGCCAGTAGTATGCGGGTGGACGAGCAGTACTTC.

CDR3 in amino acids: CASRSDRAPTWQQFF. The CDR3 DNA reads TGTGCCAGCAGATCGGACAGGGCTCCTACTTGGCAGCAGTTCTTC. The chain is built from TRBV28 and TRBJ2-1; TRBD1 agrees at 8 bases. The V gene end was trimmed by 6 bases and the J gene end by 11 bases; junction bases not matched to a gene: 15. Germline values: CDR1 MDHEN, CDR2 SYDVKM. The CDR3 consists of 15 residues.

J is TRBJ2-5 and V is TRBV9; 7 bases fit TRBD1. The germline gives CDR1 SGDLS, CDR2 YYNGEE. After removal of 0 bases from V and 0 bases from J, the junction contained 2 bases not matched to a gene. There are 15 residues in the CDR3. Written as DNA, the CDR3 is TGTGCCAGCAGCGTAGGTGACAGGGACCAAGAGACCCAGTACTTC. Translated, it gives CASSVGDRDQETQYF.

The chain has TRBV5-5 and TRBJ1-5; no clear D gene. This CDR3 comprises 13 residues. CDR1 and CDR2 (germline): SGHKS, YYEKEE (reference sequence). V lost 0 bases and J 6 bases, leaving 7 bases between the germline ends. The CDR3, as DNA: TGTGCCAGCAGCTTGGCCCCTTTTCAGCCCCAGCATTTT. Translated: CASSLAPFQPQHF.

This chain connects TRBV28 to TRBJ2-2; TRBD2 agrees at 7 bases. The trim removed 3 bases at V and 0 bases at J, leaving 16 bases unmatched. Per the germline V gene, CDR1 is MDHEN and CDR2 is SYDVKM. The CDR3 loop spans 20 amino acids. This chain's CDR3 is CASSFLPKILAAANTGELFF. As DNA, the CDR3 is TGTGCCAGCAGTTTTTTGCCCAAAATCCTAGCGGCCGCGAACACCGGGGAGCTGTTTTTT.

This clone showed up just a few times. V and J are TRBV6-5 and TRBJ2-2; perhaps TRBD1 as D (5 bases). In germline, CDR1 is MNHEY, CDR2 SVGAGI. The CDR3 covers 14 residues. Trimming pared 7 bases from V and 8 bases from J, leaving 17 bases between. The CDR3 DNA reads TGTGCCAGCAAACCAAAAGGGGTTCCGGGGGAGCTGTTTTTT. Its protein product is CASKPKGVPGELFF.

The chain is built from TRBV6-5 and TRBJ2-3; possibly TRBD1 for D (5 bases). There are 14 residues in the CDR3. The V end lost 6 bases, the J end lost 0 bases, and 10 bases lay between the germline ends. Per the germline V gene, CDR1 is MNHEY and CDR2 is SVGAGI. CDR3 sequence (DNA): TGTGCCAGCAGACAGGCTTCTAGCACAGATACGCAGTATTTT. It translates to CASRQASSTDTQYF.

CDR3: CASNPGAGTGGPDEKLFF. In DNA, the CDR3 is TGTGCCAGCAACCCAGGTGCCGGGACAGGGGGACCGGATGAAAAACTGTTTTTT. The chain recombines TRBV7-9 with TRBJ1-4; TRBD1 agrees at 11 bases. Trimming cost V 7 bases and J 6 bases; bases outside gene matches: 16. This CDR3 contains 18 residues. Germline V gene data show CDR1 as SEHNR and CDR2 as FQNEAQ (reference sequence).

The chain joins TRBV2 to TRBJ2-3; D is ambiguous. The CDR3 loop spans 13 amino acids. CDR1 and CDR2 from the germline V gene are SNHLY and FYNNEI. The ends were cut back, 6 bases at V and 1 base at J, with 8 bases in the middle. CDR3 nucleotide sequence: TGTGCCAGCAGGGAGTACGGCACAGATACGCAGTATTTT. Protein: CASREYGTDTQYF.

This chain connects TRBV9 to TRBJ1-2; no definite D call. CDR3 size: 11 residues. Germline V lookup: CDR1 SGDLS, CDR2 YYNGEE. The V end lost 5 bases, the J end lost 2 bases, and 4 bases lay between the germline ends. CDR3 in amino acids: CASSENYGYTF. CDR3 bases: TGTGCCAGCAGTGAGAACTATGGCTACACCTTC.

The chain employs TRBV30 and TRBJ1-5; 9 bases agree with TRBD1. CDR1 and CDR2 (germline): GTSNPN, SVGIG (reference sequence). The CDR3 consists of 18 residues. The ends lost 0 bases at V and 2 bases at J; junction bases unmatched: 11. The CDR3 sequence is CAWSVEGTGRGGNQPQHF. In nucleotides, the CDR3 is TGTGCCTGGAGTGTAGAGGGGACAGGGAGGGGTGGCAATCAGCCCCAGCATTTT.

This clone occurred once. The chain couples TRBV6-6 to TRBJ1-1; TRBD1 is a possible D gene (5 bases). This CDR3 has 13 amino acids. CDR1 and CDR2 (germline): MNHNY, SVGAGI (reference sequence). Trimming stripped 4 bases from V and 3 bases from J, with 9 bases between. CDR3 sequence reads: CASSWGEDTEAFF. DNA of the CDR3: TGTGCCAGCAGTTGGGGGGAGGACACTGAAGCTTTCTTT.

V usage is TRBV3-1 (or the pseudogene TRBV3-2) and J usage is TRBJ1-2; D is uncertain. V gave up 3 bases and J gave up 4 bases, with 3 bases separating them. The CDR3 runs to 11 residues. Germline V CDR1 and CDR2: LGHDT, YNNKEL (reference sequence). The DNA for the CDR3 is TGTGCCAGCAGCCACATCTATGGCTACACCTTC. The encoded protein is CASSHIYGYTF.

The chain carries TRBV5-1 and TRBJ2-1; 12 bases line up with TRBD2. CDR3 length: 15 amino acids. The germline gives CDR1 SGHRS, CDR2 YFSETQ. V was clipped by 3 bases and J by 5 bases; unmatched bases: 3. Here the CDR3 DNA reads TGCGCCAGCAGCTCGACTAGCGGGAGAGACAATGAGCAGTTCTTC. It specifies CASSSTSGRDNEQFF.

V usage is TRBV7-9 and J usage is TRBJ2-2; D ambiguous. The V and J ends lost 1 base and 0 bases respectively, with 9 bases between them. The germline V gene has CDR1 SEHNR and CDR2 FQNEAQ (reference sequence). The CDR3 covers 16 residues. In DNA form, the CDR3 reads TGTGCCAGCAGCTTAGGTCGCCTAGCGAACACCGGGGAGCTGTTTTTT. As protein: CASSLGRLANTGELFF.

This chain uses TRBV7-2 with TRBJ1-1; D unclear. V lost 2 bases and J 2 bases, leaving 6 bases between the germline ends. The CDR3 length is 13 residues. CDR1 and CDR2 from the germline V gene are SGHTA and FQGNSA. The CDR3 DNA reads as TGTGCCAGCAGCTTACAGGAAAACACTGAAGCTTTCTTT. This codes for CASSLQENTEAFF. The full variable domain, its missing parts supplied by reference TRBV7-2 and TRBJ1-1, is GAGVSQSPSNKVTEKGKDVELRCDPISGHTALYWYRQSLGQGLEFLIYFQGNSAPDKSGLPSDRFSAERTGGSVSTLTIQRTQQEDSAVYLCASSLQENTEAFFGQGTRLTVV.

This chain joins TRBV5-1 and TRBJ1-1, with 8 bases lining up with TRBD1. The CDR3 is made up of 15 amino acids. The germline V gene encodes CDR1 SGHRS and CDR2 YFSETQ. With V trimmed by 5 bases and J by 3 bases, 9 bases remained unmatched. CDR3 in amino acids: CASRPRQGTDTEAFF. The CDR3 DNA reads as TGCGCCAGCAGACCTCGACAGGGGACGGACACTGAAGCTTTCTTT.

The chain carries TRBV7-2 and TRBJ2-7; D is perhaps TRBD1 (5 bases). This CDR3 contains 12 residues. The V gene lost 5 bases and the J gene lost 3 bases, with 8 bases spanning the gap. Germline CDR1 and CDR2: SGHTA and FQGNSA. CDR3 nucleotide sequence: TGTGCCAGCAGCCGACAGTTCTACGAGCAGTACTTC. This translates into CASSRQFYEQYF.

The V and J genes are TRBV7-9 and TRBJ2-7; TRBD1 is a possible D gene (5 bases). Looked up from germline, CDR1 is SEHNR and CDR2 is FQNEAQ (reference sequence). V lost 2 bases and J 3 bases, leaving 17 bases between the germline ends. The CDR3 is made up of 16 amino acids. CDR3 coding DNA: TGTGCCAGCAGCTTAAAGGGGCCCTATAGTTTCTACGAGCAGTACTTC. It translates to CASSLKGPYSFYEQYF.

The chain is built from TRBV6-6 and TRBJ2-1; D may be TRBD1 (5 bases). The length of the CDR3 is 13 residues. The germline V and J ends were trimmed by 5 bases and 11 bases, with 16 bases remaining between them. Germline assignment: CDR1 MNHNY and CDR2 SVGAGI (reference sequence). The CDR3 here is CASSRSDSTQQFF. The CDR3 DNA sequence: TGTGCCAGCAGTCGATCTGACAGTACTCAGCAGTTCTTC.

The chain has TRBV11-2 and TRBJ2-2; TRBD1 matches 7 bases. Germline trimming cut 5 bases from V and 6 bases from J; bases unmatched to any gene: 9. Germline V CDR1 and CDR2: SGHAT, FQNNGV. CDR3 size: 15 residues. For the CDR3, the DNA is TGTGCCAGCAGCCCCGACAGGGTTGCGGCCGGGGAGCTGTTTTTT. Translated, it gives CASSPDRVAAGELFF.

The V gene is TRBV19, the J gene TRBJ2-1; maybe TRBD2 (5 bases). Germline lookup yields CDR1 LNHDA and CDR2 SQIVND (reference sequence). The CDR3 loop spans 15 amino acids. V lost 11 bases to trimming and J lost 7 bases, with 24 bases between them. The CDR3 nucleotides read TGTGCCGGGTGCAACGCGGGCGGTCCTAGGAATGAGCAGTTCTTC. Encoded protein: CAGCNAGGPRNEQFF.

CDR3 sequence reads: CASSSGQVLRNEQFF. In DNA, the CDR3 is TGTGCCAGCAGCTCGGGACAGGTCCTGAGGAATGAGCAGTTCTTC. The chain has TRBV5-6 and TRBJ2-1; 8 bases are a match to TRBD1. V gave up 3 bases and J gave up 7 bases; unmatched junction bases: 9. The CDR3 has 15 amino acids. CDR1 and CDR2 from the germline V gene are SGHDT and YYEEEE. The whole variable domain, remainder taken from reference TRBV5-6 and TRBJ2-1, is DAGVTQSPTHLIKTRGQQVTLRCSPKSGHDTVSWYQQALGQGPQFIFQYYEEEERQRGNFPDRFSGHQFPNYSSELNVNALLLGDSALYLCASSSGQVLRNEQFFGPGTRLTVL.

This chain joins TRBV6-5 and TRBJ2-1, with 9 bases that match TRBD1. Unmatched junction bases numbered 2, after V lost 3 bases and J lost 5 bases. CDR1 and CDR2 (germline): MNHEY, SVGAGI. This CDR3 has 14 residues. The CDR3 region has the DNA TGTGCCAGCAGTTATGACAGGGGGGACAATGAGCAGTTCTTC. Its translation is CASSYDRGDNEQFF.